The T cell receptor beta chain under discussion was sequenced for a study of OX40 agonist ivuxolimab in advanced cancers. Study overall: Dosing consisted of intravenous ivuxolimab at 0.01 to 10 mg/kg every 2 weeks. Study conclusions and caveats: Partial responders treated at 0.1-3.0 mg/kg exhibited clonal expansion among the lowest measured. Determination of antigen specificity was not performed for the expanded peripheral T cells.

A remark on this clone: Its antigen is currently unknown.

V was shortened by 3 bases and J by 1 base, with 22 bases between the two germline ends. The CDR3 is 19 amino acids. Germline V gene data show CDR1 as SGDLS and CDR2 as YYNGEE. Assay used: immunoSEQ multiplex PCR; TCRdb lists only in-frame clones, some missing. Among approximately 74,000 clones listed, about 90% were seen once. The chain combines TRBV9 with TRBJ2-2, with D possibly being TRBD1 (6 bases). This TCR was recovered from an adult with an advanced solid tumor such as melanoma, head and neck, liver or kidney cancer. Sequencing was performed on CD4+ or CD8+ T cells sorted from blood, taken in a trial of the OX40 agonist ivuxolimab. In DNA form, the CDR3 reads TGTGCCAGCAGCGCAGCAAATGGGGGTGGGACAATGAACACCGGGGAGCTGTTTTTT. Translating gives CASSAANGGGTMNTGELFF. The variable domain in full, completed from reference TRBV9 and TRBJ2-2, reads DSGVTQTPKHLITATGQRVTLRCSPRSGDLSVYWYQQSLDQGLQFLIQYYNGEERAKGNILERFSAQQFPDLHSELNLSSLELGDSALYFCASSAANGGGTMNTGELFFGEGSRLTVL.